Following are 11 T cell receptor beta chains from one sample sequenced in a study of cytomegalovirus exposure and HLA in healthy donors. The study ran its PCR with 60 Vbeta and 13 Jbeta primers. Data came from immunoSEQ multiplex PCR; TCRdb stores just in-frame clones and leaves some out. The table has roughly 110,000 clones, roughly 80% seen once; the top ten hold 2% to 2.5%. The sequenced sample consisted of PBMCs. Receptors were obtained from a man aged 30 to 39 in good health and CMV-seronegative.

The chain has TRBV4-2 and TRBJ2-5, with 8 bases identical to TRBD2. The CDR3 loop spans 17 amino acids. V lost 4 bases to trimming and J lost 1 base; unmatched junction nucleotides: 11. The germline V gene has CDR1 LGHNA and CDR2 YNFKEQ. In DNA, the CDR3 is TGTGCCAGCAGCCGACCCCGCGGGGGGTATTCCCAAGAGACCCAGTACTTC. Its protein is CASSRPRGGYSQETQYF.

To note about this clone: Other DNA sequences of this sample code for an identical CDR3. The rearrangement joins TRBV19 to TRBJ2-1, with a possible D match to TRBD2 (5 bases). Germline assignment: CDR1 LNHDA and CDR2 SQIVND (reference sequence). The V and J ends lost 1 base and 1 base respectively, with 5 bases between them. This CDR3 region has 14 residues. CDR3 sequence (DNA): TGTGCCAGTAGTATAGGAGGGTCCTACAATGAGCAGTTCTTC. This gives the protein CASSIGGSYNEQFF.

The gene calls are TRBV5-1 and TRBJ2-7, with D tentatively TRBD1 (5 bases). The CDR3 covers 14 residues. V shed 0 bases and J shed 2 bases, with 9 bases lying between them. Germline V lookup: CDR1 SGHRS, CDR2 YFSETQ. In DNA form, the CDR3 reads TGCGCCAGCAGCTTGGGACAGCCTCCCTACGAGCAGTACTTC. This sequence encodes CASSLGQPPYEQYF.

V gene TRBV6-4 combines with J gene TRBJ1-2, with D possibly TRBD1 on 6 matching bases. Germline-derived CDR1 and CDR2 are MRHNA and SNTAGT. The CDR3 spans 13 residues. V lost 4 bases to trimming and J lost 4 bases, with 10 bases between them. Here the CDR3 DNA reads TGTGCCAGCAGTGTCTCCAGGGGCTATGGCTACACCTTC. This codes for CASSVSRGYGYTF.

This clone turned up a few times. CDR3 amino acids: CASSPERNTEAFF. For the CDR3, the DNA is TGTGCCAGCAGCCCAGAACGGAACACTGAAGCTTTCTTT. The chain couples TRBV16 to TRBJ1-1; D gene uncertain. This CDR3 contains 13 residues. The germline CDR1 and CDR2 sequences are KGHSY and FQNENV. Trimming removed 4 bases at V and 1 base at J, with 7 bases between. The variable domain in full, with the rest retrieved from reference TRBV16 and TRBJ1-1, is GEEVAQTPKHLVRGEGQKAKLYCAPIKGHSYVFWYQQVLKNEFKFLISFQNENVFDETGMPKERFSAKCLPNSPCSLEIQATKLEDSAVYFCASSPERNTEAFFGQGTRLTVV.

The rearrangement links TRBV11-3 to TRBJ1-1; D is perhaps TRBD1 (5 bases). CDR1 and CDR2 (germline): SGHNT, YENEEA. This CDR3 has 14 amino acids. The V gene lost 5 bases and the J gene lost 3 bases, with 13 bases spanning the gap. The CDR3, as DNA: TGTGCCAGCAGCCCCGGGGGGATTGACACTGAAGCTTTCTTT. Protein product: CASSPGGIDTEAFF.

The rearrangement links TRBV5-1 to TRBJ1-2; TRBD1 might be the D (6 bases). Trimming stripped 5 bases from V and 8 bases from J, with 19 bases between. This CDR3 spans 14 amino acids. Germline-derived CDR1 and CDR2 are SGHRS and YFSETQ. The CDR3 DNA is TGCGCCAGCAGGGAAACCGCAGGGGACGTAGGCTACACCTTC. It yields the protein CASRETAGDVGYTF.

V and J are TRBV6-5 and TRBJ2-3, with TRBD2 matching 7 bases. J gave up 2 bases and V 0 bases, and 5 bases lay outside the gene matches. This CDR3 is built from 16 residues. Germline CDR1 MNHEY, CDR2 SVGAGI. The CDR3 is CASSYSGLSPTDTQYF. CDR3 coding DNA: TGTGCCAGCAGTTACTCGGGACTATCTCCCACAGATACGCAGTATTTT.

This chain connects TRBV10-3 to TRBJ2-5; D uncertain. The better agreement between TRBJ2-7 and the DNA end casts doubt on the J call. CDR3 length: 13 residues. CDR1 and CDR2 (germline): ENHRY, SYGVKD. CDR3 in amino acids: CAITEEMNHEQYF. In DNA, the CDR3 is TGTGCCATCACCGAGGAAATGAACCACGAGCAGTACTTC.

The rearrangement uses TRBV7-2 and TRBJ2-7, with TRBD2 identical over 16 bases. The CDR3 spans 15 residues. The germline V gene encodes CDR1 SGHTA and CDR2 FQGNSA. The V gene end was trimmed by 10 bases and the J gene end by 9 bases; junction bases not matched to a gene: 12. The CDR3 DNA reads as TGTGCCACCCGACAAGGGACTAGCGGGGGGGAGCGGCAGTACTTC. As protein: CATRQGTSGGERQYF.

V usage is TRBV29-1 and J usage is TRBJ2-5, with a tentative D call TRBD1 (6 bases). Trimming left V 6 bases short and J 5 bases short, with 19 bases between. Germline values: CDR1 SQVTM, CDR2 ANQGSEA. The CDR3 is made up of 14 amino acids. CDR3 region: CSVENTGSDETQYF. DNA for the CDR3: TGCAGCGTCGAAAACACAGGGAGTGACGAGACCCAGTACTTC.